This T cell receptor beta chain was captured by sequencing in a study of cytomegalovirus exposure and HLA in healthy donors. Study outcomes and limitations: Some V segments could not be told apart, so they were left out, TRBV6-2 and TRBV6-3 among them. Across HLA loci, a later analysis found differing TCR association rates, with DRB1 most and HLA-C fewest.

The CDR3 runs to 12 residues. Germline CDR1 reads SGHNT; CDR2 reads YYREEE (reference sequence). V was cut by 4 bases and J by 6 bases, with 11 bases left in between. In the PCR, 60 Vbeta and 13 Jbeta primers were used. Produced via immunoSEQ multiplex PCR; TCRdb's table is partial and in-frame only. The sample includes about 190,000 clones, around 86% of them seen just once. Comment on this clone: The antigen remains undetermined.

Sequenced input: PBMCs. The chain has TRBV5-4 and TRBJ2-7; TRBD1 is a possible D gene (5 bases). This TCR came from a man under 40 in good health and CMV-seronegative. The CDR3 reads CASSPQGAEQYF. As DNA, the CDR3 is TGTGCCAGCAGCCCCCAGGGTGCCGAGCAGTACTTC.